The 25 T cell receptor beta chains presented below share a single source sample, sequenced in a study of regulatory T cells. Amplification used 52 TRBV primers and 13 TRBJ primers. This table comes from immunoSEQ multiplex PCR, and its TCRdb copy is limited to in-frame clones, with some not included. Of roughly 15,000 clones detected, 92% appear once; the ten largest clones hold more than 25%. Input material: CD8+ T cells sorted from blood. These receptors originate from a person aged 18 to 29 with CD3G deficiency.

The CDR3 loop reads CASSFSGSTGELFF. In DNA form, the CDR3 reads TGTGCCAGCAGTTTTAGCGGGAGCACCGGGGAGCTGTTTTTT. The rearrangement links TRBV28 to TRBJ2-2; 9 bases match TRBD2. Germline CDR1 and CDR2: MDHEN and SYDVKM. The CDR3 covers 14 residues. Germline trimming cut 3 bases from V and 4 bases from J; bases unmatched to any gene: 0.

The rearrangement links TRBV2 to TRBJ2-7; D is perhaps TRBD1 (5 bases). Trimming stripped 2 bases from V and 3 bases from J, with 11 bases between. The CDR3 sequence is 14 residues long. Germline CDR1 SNHLY, CDR2 FYNNEI. DNA for the CDR3: TGTGCCAGCAGTGAATCTCGGCAGGGCTACGAGCAGTACTTC. Translation gives CASSESRQGYEQYF.

The chain has TRBV10-3 and TRBJ2-3; D remains unclear. In germline, CDR1 is ENHRY, CDR2 SYGVKD. V was clipped by 0 bases and J by 6 bases, with 13 bases between them. The length of the CDR3 is 15 residues. The CDR3 coding sequence is TGTGCCATCAGTGAGTCGATCTCTGGGTCGGATACGCAGTATTTT. Its protein is CAISESISGSDTQYF.

V gene TRBV11-3 combines with J gene TRBJ2-3; 12 positions match TRBD2. The CDR3 is 16 residues long. V dropped 4 bases and J dropped 5; count of bases not matched to a gene: 7. From germline, CDR1 is SGHNT and CDR2 YENEEA. In nucleotides, the CDR3 is TGTGCCAGCAGCTCCCTAGCGGGGGGGCCGCAAGATACGCAGTATTTT. Residues: CASSSLAGGPQDTQYF.

The chain uses TRBV6-1 and TRBJ1-1; possibly TRBD1 for D (6 bases). This CDR3 is built from 15 residues. Germline CDR1 reads MNHNS; CDR2 reads SASEGT. V was shortened by 5 bases and J by 1 base, with 14 bases between the two germline ends. The CDR3 coding sequence is TGTGCCAGCAGTCTTCTAACAGGGACGAACACTGAAGCTTTCTTT. Amino acids: CASSLLTGTNTEAFF.

The chain is built from TRBV6-1 and TRBJ1-1; D not resolved. With 4 bases removed from V and 2 bases from J, the gap between germline ends came to 8 bases. The germline V gene has CDR1 MNHNS and CDR2 SASEGT. The CDR3 sequence is 13 residues long. CDR3 loop: CASSVWGNTEAFF. The CDR3 DNA reads TGTGCCAGCAGTGTATGGGGTAACACTGAAGCTTTCTTT.

The chain joins TRBV4-3 to TRBJ2-1; no clear D gene. Germline-derived CDR1 and CDR2 are LGHNA and YSLEER. The CDR3 is 15 residues long. Trimming left V 0 bases short and J 0 bases short, with 6 bases between. The CDR3 sequence: CASSQEHVSYNEQFF. Written as DNA, the CDR3 is TGCGCCAGCAGCCAAGAACACGTCTCCTACAATGAGCAGTTCTTC.

The chain recombines TRBV5-5 with TRBJ2-2; the match to TRBD1 covers 7 bases. With V trimmed by 4 bases and J by 2 bases, 5 bases remained unmatched. The CDR3 has 15 amino acids. Germline CDR1 and CDR2: SGHKS and YYEKEE (reference sequence). DNA for the CDR3: TGTGCCAGCAGCATGGACAGGAGCAACACCGGGGAGCTGTTTTTT. Encoded protein: CASSMDRSNTGELFF. The entire variable domain, with the rest obtained from reference TRBV5-5 and TRBJ2-2, is as follows: DAGVTQSPTHLIKTRGQQVTLRCSPISGHKSVSWYQQVLGQGPQFIFQYYEKEERGRGNFPDRFSARQFPNYSSELNVNALLLGDSALYLCASSMDRSNTGELFFGEGSRLTVL.

V is TRBV5-8 and J is TRBJ1-5; D call uncertain. The V gene lost 4 bases and the J gene lost 0 bases, with 8 bases spanning the gap. The CDR3 has 14 amino acids. The germline V gene has CDR1 SGHTS and CDR2 YDEGEE. CDR3 DNA: TGTGCCAGCAGCCCGGGCTATAGCAATCAGCCCCAGCATTTT. It is translated as CASSPGYSNQPQHF.

The genes are TRBV6-5 and TRBJ2-5; D remains ambiguous. CDR1 MNHEY and CDR2 SVGAGI come from the germline V gene. The germline V and J ends were trimmed by 6 bases and 4 bases, with 12 bases remaining between them. The CDR3 contains 13 residues. The CDR3 coding sequence is TGTGCCAGCAGCCCCATCGACGGAGAGACCCAGTACTTC. It is translated as CASSPIDGETQYF.

This clone is a singleton in its sample. The chain carries TRBV30 and TRBJ2-1; weak D call: TRBD2 (7 bases). This CDR3 has 14 residues. Germline assignment: CDR1 GTSNPN and CDR2 SVGIG (reference sequence). V was cut by 8 bases and J by 2 bases, with 16 bases left in between. The CDR3 bases are TGTGCCGGGAAAGGGGGGGAGACCTACAATGAGCAGTTCTTC. Translated, it gives CAGKGGETYNEQFF.

CDR3 amino acids: CASSRAGQGANNEQFF. The CDR3 DNA follows: TGTGCCAGCAGCCGTGCAGGACAGGGGGCAAACAATGAGCAGTTCTTC. This chain uses TRBV7-9 with TRBJ2-1, with 11 bases lining up with TRBD1. Germline V lookup: CDR1 SEHNR, CDR2 FQNEAQ (reference sequence). With 5 bases clipped from V and 5 bases from J, the junction kept 8 bases outside the gene matches. This CDR3 spans 16 amino acids.

The CDR3 sequence is CASSQLGGRGRNTEAFF. CDR3 DNA sequence: TGCGCCAGCAGTCAATTAGGGGGGAGGGGGAGGAACACTGAAGCTTTCTTT. The chain couples TRBV23-1 to TRBJ1-1; D is possibly TRBD1 (6 bases). TRBV23-1 is known as an ORF, though its function is uncertain. Between the trimmed V and J ends, which lost 1 base and 1 base, there was a span of 16 bases. The length of the CDR3 is 17 residues.

Of note for this clone: Sequence at one end of the junction differs from germline and may be a read error. The V gene is TRBV25-1, the J gene TRBJ2-2; 7 nucleotides align to TRBD2. The CDR3 spans 17 residues. Germline CDR1 MGHDK, CDR2 SYGVNS. CDR3 nucleotides: TGTGCCAGCAGTGAAGGGTCCACTAGCGTTAAACACCGGGGAGCTGTTTTT. It yields the protein CASSEGSTSVKHRGAVF.

The chain uses TRBV27 and TRBJ2-1, with a possible D match to TRBD2 (5 bases). CDR3 length: 13 residues. V was cut by 3 bases and J by 3 bases, with 6 bases left in between. Germline V gene data show CDR1 as MNHEY and CDR2 as SMNVEV (reference sequence). The CDR3 reads CASSFGVYNEQFF. CDR3 DNA sequence: TGTGCCAGCAGTTTCGGGGTCTACAATGAGCAGTTCTTC.

This clone has only a few counts. J is TRBJ2-2 and V is TRBV7-6; 12 bases align to TRBD2. V shed 8 bases, J shed 3 bases, and the junction held 1 base outside the gene matches. Germline V gene lookup returns CDR1 SGHVS and CDR2 FNYEAQ. The CDR3 is 14 amino acids. The CDR3 DNA reads as TGTGCCAGCCGACTAGCGGGGGACACCGGGGAGCTGTTTTTT. Translation: CASRLAGDTGELFF.

This rearrangement joins TRBV10-2 to TRBJ2-1; 11 bases fit TRBD2. With V trimmed by 5 bases and J by 6 bases, 3 bases remained unmatched. The CDR3 loop spans 14 amino acids. The V gene's germline CDR1 is WSHSY and CDR2 SAAADI. The CDR3: CASSLAGGPNEQFF. CDR3 DNA: TGCGCCAGCAGTTTAGCGGGAGGGCCCAATGAGCAGTTCTTC.

J is TRBJ2-7 and V is TRBV4-1; D gene unclear. Trimming removed 3 bases at V and 5 bases at J, with 5 bases between. The CDR3 sequence is 11 residues long. Germline loops: CDR1 MGHRA, CDR2 YSYEKL. This CDR3 is CASSQSNEQYF. As DNA, the CDR3 is TGCGCCAGCAGCCAGTCCAACGAGCAGTACTTC.

This clone appeared a single time. The chain couples TRBV2 to TRBJ2-6; D is undetermined. CDR3 length: 18 amino acids. Trimming pared 6 bases from V and 0 bases from J, leaving 18 bases between. CDR1 and CDR2 from the germline V gene are SNHLY and FYNNEI. CDR3 nucleotides: TGTGCCAGCAGCCGGGCCTTCTCCCTTAACTCTGGGGCCAACGTCCTGACTTTC. It translates to CASSRAFSLNSGANVLTF.

There are a few counts of this clone. The genes are TRBV7-6 and TRBJ2-3, with a possible D match to TRBD2 (5 bases). V lost 6 bases and J lost 2, with 12 bases in between. Germline V CDR1 and CDR2: SGHVS, FNYEAQ. The CDR3 loop spans 14 amino acids. CDR3 protein: CASSPPGITDTQYF. The CDR3 DNA is TGTGCCAGCAGTCCTCCGGGGATCACAGATACGCAGTATTTT.

The J gene is TRBJ1-2, the V gene TRBV4-1; TRBD1 is a possible D gene (6 bases). The CDR3 is 15 residues long. Trimming removed 0 bases at V and 5 bases at J, with 13 bases between. The V gene's germline CDR1 is MGHRA and CDR2 YSYEKL. CDR3 DNA sequence: TGCGCCAGCAGCCAAGATCTGGGGGCAGCGTATGGCTACACCTTC. This translates into CASSQDLGAAYGYTF.

This clone was seen a handful of times. The rearrangement joins TRBV27 to TRBJ2-1, with 11 bases matching TRBD2. V was clipped by 6 bases and J by 5 bases; unmatched bases: 6. This CDR3 is built from 15 residues. In germline, CDR1 is MNHEY, CDR2 SMNVEV (reference sequence). The CDR3 coding sequence is TGTGCCAGCAGCGACGGGACTAGCGGAAACAATGAGCAGTTCTTC. It is translated as CASSDGTSGNNEQFF.

V gene TRBV4-3 combines with J gene TRBJ2-7; perhaps TRBD1 as D (5 bases). This CDR3 contains 16 residues. V was shortened by 3 bases and J by 5 bases, with 20 bases between the two germline ends. Germline V gene sequence: CDR1 LGHNA, CDR2 YSLEER. CDR3 coding DNA: TGCGCCAGCAGCCAGCTAGGTCCGGCAGGGAACCACGAGCAGTACTTC. This gives the protein CASSQLGPAGNHEQYF.

As for this clone: The junction differs from germline at one of its ends, possibly a read error. The chain combines TRBV30 with TRBJ2-5; D might be TRBD2 (5 bases). This CDR3 has 12 residues. From germline, CDR1 is GTSNPN and CDR2 SVGIG (reference sequence). The chain's CDR3 is CAWSVPPLAGDF. CDR3 bases: TGTGCCTGGAGTGTACCCCCGCTAGCTGGGGACTTC.

This sequence joins TRBV27 and TRBJ1-1; TRBD1 matches at 8 bases. Germline-derived CDR1 and CDR2 are MNHEY and SMNVEV (reference sequence). The CDR3 contains 14 residues. Unmatched junction bases numbered 7, after V lost 5 bases and J lost 5 bases. CDR3 loop: CASSPGQGGTEAFF. The CDR3 nucleotides read TGTGCCAGCAGTCCAGGACAGGGAGGGACTGAAGCTTTCTTT.